Below are 4 T cell receptor beta chains sequenced from a single sample in a study of yellow fever vaccine responses in identical twins. TCRdb reprocessed the RT-PCR reads with MiXCR, giving one entry per CDR3 protein. This repertoire shows approximately 13,000 distinct CDR3 sequences, about 83% found once; its top ten account for over 1.5%. The specimen was T cells from blood (PBMCs), unsorted or a sorted subset (not recorded which), collected before or after yellow fever vaccination (not recorded which). Receptors originate from a woman younger than 30 who received the yellow fever vaccine.

A few counts support this clonotype. This chain links TRBV6-5 with TRBJ1-3; no clear D. Germline V gene data show CDR1 as MNHEY and CDR2 as SVGAGI. This CDR3 spans 14 amino acids. The germline V and J ends were trimmed by 4 bases and 0 bases, with 7 bases remaining between them. DNA for the CDR3: TGTGCCAGCAGTTCTCCCATCTCTGGAAACACCATATATTTT. Translating it yields CASSSPISGNTIYF.

The gene calls are TRBV3-1 and TRBJ2-6; possible D gene TRBD2, 5 bases. CDR3 length equals 15 residues. Trimming took off 2 bases at V and 3 bases at J, with 8 bases between the two ends. Germline V gene sequence: CDR1 LGHDT, CDR2 YNNKEL (reference sequence). This CDR3 is CASSQRGFGANVLTF. The CDR3 DNA sequence: TGTGCCAGCAGCCAACGAGGGTTTGGGGCCAACGTCCTGACTTTC.

Comment on this clonotype: Given the absence of the conserved phenylalanine or tryptophan at the CDR3 end, a read error is likely. The limits of the CDR3 on the DNA are not certain, so only TCRdb's listed CDR3 is given. The chain employs TRBV20-1 and TRBJ1-1. Both ends counted, the CDR3 spans 8 residues. Germline-derived CDR1 and CDR2 are DFQATT and SNEGSKA (reference sequence). The CDR3 is CSSHTEYA.

The chain links TRBV11-1 to TRBJ2-5, with TRBD1 matching over 8 bases. Per germline, CDR1 SGHAT and CDR2 FQDESV (reference sequence). The CDR3 length is 14 residues. The junction had 5 bases not matched to a gene; V was cut back by 5 bases and J by 3 bases. CDR3 loop: CASSEPTGEETQYF. Here the CDR3 DNA reads TGTGCCAGCAGCGAACCGACAGGGGAAGAGACCCAGTACTTC.